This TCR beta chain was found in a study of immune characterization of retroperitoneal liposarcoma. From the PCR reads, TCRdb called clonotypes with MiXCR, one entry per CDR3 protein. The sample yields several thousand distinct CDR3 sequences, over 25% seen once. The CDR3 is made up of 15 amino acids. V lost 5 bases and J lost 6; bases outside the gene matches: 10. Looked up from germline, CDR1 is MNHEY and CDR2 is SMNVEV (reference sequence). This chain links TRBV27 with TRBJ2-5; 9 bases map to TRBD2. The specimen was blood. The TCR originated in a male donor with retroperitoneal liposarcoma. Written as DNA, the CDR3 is TGTGCCAGCAGTCCCACTAGCGGGCTGTGGCAGACCCAGTACTTC. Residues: CASSPTSGLWQTQYF.